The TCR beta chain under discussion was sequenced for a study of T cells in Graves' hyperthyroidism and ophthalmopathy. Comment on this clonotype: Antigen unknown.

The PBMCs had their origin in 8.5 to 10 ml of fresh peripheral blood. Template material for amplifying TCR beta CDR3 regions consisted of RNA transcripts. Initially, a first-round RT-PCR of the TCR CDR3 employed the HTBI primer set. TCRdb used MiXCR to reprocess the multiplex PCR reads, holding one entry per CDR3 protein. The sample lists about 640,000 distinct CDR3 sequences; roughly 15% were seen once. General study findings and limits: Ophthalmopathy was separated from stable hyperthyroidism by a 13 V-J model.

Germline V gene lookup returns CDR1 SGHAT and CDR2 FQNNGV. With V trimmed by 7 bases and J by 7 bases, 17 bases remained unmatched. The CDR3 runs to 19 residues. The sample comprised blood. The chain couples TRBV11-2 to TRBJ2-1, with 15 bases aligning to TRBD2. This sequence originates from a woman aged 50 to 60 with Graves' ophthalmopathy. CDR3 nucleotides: TGTGCCAGCAACAAAGACAGTAGGACTAGCGGGAGGGCCGGGAATGAGCAGTTCTTC. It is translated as CASNKDSRTSGRAGNEQFF.